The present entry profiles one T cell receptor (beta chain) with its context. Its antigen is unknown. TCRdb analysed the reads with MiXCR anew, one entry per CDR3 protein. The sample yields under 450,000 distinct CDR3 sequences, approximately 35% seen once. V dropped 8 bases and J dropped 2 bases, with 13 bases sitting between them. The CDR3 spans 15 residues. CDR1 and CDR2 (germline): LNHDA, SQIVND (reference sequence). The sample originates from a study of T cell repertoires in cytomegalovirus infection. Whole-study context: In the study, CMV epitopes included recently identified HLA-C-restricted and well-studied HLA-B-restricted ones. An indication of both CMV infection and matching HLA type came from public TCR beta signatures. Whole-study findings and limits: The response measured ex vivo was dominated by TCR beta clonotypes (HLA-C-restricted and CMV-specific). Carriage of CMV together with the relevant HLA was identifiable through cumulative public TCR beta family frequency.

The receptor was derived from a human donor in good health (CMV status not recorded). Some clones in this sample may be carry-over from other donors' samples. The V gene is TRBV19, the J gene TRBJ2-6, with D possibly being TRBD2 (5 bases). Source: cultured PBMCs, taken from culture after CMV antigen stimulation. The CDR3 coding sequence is TGTGCCAGTCTCTCTCGGACTGCTGGGGCCAACGTCCTGACTTTC. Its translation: CASLSRTAGANVLTF.